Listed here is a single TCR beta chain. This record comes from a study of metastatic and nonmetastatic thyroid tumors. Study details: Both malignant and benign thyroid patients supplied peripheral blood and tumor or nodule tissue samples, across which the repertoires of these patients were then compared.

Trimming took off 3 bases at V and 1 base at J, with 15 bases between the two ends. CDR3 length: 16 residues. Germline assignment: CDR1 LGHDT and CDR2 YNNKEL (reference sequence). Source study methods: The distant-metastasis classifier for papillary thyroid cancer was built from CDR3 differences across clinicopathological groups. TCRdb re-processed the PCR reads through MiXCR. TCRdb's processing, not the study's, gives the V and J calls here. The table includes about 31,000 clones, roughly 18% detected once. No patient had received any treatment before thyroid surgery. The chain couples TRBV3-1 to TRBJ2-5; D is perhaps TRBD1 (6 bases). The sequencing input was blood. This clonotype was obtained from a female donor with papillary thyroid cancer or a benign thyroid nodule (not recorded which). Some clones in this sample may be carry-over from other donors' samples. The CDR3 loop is CASSHLQGRGQETQYF. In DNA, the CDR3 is TGTGCCAGCAGCCATCTACAGGGTCGAGGCCAAGAGACCCAGTACTTC.